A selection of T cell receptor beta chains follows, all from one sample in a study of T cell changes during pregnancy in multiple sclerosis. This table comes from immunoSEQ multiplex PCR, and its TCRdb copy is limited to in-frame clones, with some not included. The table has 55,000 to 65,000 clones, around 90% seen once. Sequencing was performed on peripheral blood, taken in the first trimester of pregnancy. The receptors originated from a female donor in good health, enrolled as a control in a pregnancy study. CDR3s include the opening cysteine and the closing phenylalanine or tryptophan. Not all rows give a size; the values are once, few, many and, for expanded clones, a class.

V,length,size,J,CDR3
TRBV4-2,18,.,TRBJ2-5,CASSQDLRGGGKQETQYF
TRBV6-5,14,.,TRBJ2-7,CASSYGLAGYEQYF
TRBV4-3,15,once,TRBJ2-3,CASSRGLDFTDTQYF
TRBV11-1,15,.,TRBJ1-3,CASSLQGTTANTIYF
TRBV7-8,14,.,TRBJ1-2,CASSLGGANYGYTF
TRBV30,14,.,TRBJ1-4,CAWDPGTRGEKLFF
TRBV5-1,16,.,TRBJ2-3,CASSAEPGTSGDTQYF
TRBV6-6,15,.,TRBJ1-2,CASSYPDRGSYGYTF
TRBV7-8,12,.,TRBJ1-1,CASSTMNTEAFF
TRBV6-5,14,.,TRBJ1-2,CASSYQQGNYGYTF
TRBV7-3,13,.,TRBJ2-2,CASSFWGPGELFF
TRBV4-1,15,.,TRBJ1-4,CASSHRTGAREKLFF
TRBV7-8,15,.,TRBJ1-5,CASSSTLDGYQPQHF
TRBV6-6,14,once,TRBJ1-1,CASSPRFGRSEAFF
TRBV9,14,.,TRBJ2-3,CASSVRGETDTQYF
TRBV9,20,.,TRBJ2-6,CASSVAGTTSGRGGANVLTF
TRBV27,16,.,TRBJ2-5,CASKTAKRAGSETQYF
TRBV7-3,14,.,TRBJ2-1,CASSLGGGINEQFF
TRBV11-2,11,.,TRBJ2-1,CASSLLLEQFF
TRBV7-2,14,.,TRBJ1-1,CASSEGGVNTEAFF
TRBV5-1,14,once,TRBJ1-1,CASTMNSGLTEAFF
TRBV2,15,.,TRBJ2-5,CASTLGSGEGETQYF
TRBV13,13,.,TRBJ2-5,CASSPRQGQTQYF
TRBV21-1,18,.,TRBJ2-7,CASSNGARGQKYSYEQYF
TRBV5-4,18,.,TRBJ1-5,CASSKRQGRGSSNQPQHF
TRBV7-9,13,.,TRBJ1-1,CASSLEGGERAFF
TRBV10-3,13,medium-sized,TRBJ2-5,CAISEGEHETQYF
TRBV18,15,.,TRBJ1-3,CASSPRQASGNTIYF
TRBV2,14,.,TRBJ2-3,CASEQGFSTDTQYF
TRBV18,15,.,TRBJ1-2,CASSVGSGANYGYTF
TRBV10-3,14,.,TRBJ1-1,CAISEEQGNPEAFF
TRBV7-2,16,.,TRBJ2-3,CASSLSFGGALPAQYF
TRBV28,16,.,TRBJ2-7,CASSVGAGGPSGEQYF
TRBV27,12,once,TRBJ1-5,CASGSITGAQHF
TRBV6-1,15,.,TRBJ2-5,CASSELAGGQETQYF
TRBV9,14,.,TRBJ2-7,CASSLSGGPHEQYF
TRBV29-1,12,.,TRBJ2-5,CTVVPGQETQYF
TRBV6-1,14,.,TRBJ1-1,CASSPLGGDAEAFF
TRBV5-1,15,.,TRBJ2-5,CASSLKTGIGETQYF
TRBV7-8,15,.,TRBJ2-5,CASSTTLADQETQYF
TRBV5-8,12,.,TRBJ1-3,CASTFSGNTIYF
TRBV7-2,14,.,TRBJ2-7,CASSLAGLAYEQYF
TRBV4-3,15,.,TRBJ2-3,CASSLYGKRTDTQYF
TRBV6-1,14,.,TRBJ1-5,CASREQVTSEPQHF
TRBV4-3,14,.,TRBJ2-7,CASSQGGSSYEQYF
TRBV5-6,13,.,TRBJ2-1,CASSLGPGDEQFF
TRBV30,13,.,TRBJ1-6,CAWKGASNSPLHF
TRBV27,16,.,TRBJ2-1,CASSLTGRGSYNEQFF
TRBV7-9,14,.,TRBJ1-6,CASSHVGRNSPLHF
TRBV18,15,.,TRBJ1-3,CASSPPGTGGNTIYF
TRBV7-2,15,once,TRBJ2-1,CASSLSGTIYNEQFF
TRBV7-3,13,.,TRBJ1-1,CASSFDRWTEAFF
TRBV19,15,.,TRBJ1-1,CASSIQGVSNTEAFF
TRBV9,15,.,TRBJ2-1,CASSMALVGAGEQFF
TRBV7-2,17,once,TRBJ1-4,CASSFTLKVTGTEKLFF
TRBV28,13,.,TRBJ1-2,CASSLARGLGYTF
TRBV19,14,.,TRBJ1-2,CASSIGGGAEGYTF
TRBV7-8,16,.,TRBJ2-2,CASSLMSGKDTGELFF
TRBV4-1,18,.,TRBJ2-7,CASSQEGYFSTGWGEQYF